These T cell receptor beta chains were read from a single sample in a study of cytotoxic CD8 clonotypes in ibrutinib-treated CLL. TCRdb's copy holds only in-frame clones and misses some; the assay was immunoSEQ multiplex PCR. The table records fewer than 300,000 clones, around 69% of them present only once. The material was PBMCs, obtained at disease progression, from a patient treated with ibrutinib. The receptors come from a human donor with chronic lymphocytic leukemia. The CDR3 runs from the conserved cysteine through the conserved F or W. D genes are given only for firm matches. Clone size appears in some rows only: once, few, many, or a class for an expanded clone.

>TRBV5-1|TRBD1|TRBJ2-7|few
CASSFGQGAEQYF
TGCGCCAGCAGCTTCGGACAGGGAGCCGAGCAGTACTTC
>TRBV7-2|TRBD2|TRBJ2-7|-
CASSAPRLAGAYEQYF
TGTGCCAGCAGCGCCCCTCGGCTAGCGGGGGCCTACGAGCAGTACTTC
>TRBV11-2|TRBD1|TRBJ2-5|-
CASSPSTGAKETQYF
TGTGCCAGCAGTCCAAGCACAGGGGCCAAAGAGACCCAGTACTTC
>TRBV2|-|TRBJ1-1|few
CASKNLMNTEAFF
TGTGCCAGCAAAAATCTGATGAACACTGAAGCTTTCTTT
>TRBV6-1|-|TRBJ2-7|-
CASSVRQDYEQYF
TGTGCCAGCAGTGTTCGACAGGACTACGAGCAGTACTTC
>TRBV5-4|TRBD2|TRBJ2-7|-
CASSLAGGTLTYEQYF
TGTGCCAGCAGCTTGGCCGGGGGGACGTTGACCTACGAGCAGTACTTC
>TRBV4-2|-|TRBJ2-3|-
CASSQESTGRWRDTQYF
TGTGCCAGCAGCCAAGAGTCGACGGGGAGGTGGCGAGATACGCAGTATTTT
>TRBV9|-|TRBJ2-1|-
CASSGRTNQNEQFF
TGTGCCAGCAGCGGGCGGACTAACCAAAATGAGCAGTTCTTC
>TRBV2|TRBD2|TRBJ2-7|few
CASRVGLANSYEQYF
TGTGCCAGCAGGGTAGGACTAGCGAACTCCTACGAGCAGTACTTC
>TRBV6-6|TRBD2|TRBJ2-1|-
CASSSWREKNGHEQFF
TGTGCCAGCAGTTCCTGGCGGGAGAAGAATGGGCATGAGCAGTTCTTC